This TCR beta chain comes out of a study of blood T cell repertoires in COVID-19. The overall study: Italy, Spain and the United States were the sources of the convalescent and acute COVID-19 samples. Nucleic acid was either cDNA or gDNA, and it came from T cells, B-cell-depleted T cells, or PBMCs.

How the authors handled the data: Estimates of nucleated cell counts were drawn from the amplification of reference gene primers. Assay: immunoSEQ multiplex PCR; the TCRdb copy retains only in-frame clones and omits some. V and J calls and clone size come straight from that table; D and trimming were deduced from the DNA. Of some 58,000 clones in the sample, 77% were seen once. CDR3 length equals 12 residues. V was cut by 6 bases and J by 3 bases, with 8 bases left in between. CDR1 is MNHEY and CDR2 is SVGAGI in the germline V gene. The sequence derives from a human donor in a cohort sampled during active COVID-19. The chain employs TRBV6-5 and TRBJ2-5; D not certain. Material for sequencing was peripheral blood. In DNA, the CDR3 is TGTGCCAGCAGCCAACAGAAAGAGACCCAGTACTTC. It codes for CASSQQKETQYF.